Listed here is a single TCR beta chain. Its cognate antigen is unknown. V lost 6 bases and J 7 bases, leaving 13 bases between the germline ends. Germline V gene sequence: CDR1 MDHEN, CDR2 SYDVKM. This CDR3 spans 12 amino acids. The data derive from a study of shared clonotypes between healthy human individuals. Sequencing was performed with immunoSEQ multiplex PCR; in TCRdb, only in-frame clones are kept and a portion is missing. The sample yields approximately 1,500,000 clones, 95% to 99% seen once. General observations from the study: Some clonotypes were shared by all four sorted-subset donors, while others were not shared. The non-shared ones had lower generation probabilities than the shared ones.

Input material: naive CD4+ T cells sorted from blood. Subset in this sample: CD45RA+ positively selected. The chain joins TRBV28 to TRBJ2-7, with D tentatively TRBD2 (6 bases). The receptor was derived from a man aged 25 to 40 in good health. The CDR3 loop reads CASRTGLREQYF. The CDR3 DNA follows: TGTGCCAGCAGAACGGGACTGCGGGAGCAGTACTTC. Based on the CDR3 plus reference TRBV28 and TRBJ2-7, the full variable domain is DVKVTQSSRYLVKRTGEKVFLECVQDMDHENMFWYRQDPGLGLRLIYFSYDVKMKEKGDIPEGYSVSREKKERFSLILESASTNQTSMYLCASRTGLREQYFGPGTRLTVT.